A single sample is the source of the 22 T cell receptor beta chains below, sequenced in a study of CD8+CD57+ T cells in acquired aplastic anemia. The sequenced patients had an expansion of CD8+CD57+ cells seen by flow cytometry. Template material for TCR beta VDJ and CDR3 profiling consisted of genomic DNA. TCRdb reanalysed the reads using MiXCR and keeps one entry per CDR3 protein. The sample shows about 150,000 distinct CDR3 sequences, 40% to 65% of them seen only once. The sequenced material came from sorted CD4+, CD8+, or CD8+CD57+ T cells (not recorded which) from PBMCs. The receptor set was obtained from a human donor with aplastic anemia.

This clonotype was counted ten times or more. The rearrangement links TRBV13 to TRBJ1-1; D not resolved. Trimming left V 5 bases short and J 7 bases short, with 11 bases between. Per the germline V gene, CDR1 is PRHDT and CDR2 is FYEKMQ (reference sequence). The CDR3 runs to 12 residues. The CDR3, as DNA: TGTGCCAGCAGCAGGGCGTATTTTGAAGCTTTCTTT. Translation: CASSRAYFEAFF.

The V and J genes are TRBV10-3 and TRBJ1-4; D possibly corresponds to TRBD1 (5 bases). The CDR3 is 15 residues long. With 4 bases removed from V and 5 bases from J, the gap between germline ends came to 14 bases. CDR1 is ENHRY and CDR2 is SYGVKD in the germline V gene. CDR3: CAISARAQGNEKLFF. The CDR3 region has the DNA TGTGCCATCAGTGCGAGGGCCCAGGGAAATGAAAAACTGTTTTTT.

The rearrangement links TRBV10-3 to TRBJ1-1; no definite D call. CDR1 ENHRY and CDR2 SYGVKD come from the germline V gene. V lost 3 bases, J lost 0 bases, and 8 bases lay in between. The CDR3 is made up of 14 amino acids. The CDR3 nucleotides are TGTGCCATCAGTGAAAAGGGTATGAACACTGAAGCTTTCTTT. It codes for CAISEKGMNTEAFF.

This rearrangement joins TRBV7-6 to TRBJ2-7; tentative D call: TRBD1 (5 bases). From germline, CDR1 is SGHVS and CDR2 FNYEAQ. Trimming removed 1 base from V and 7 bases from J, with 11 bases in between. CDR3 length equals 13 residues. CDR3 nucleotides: TGTGCCAGCAGCTTAGTCAGGGATCCAGAGCAGTACTTC. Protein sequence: CASSLVRDPEQYF.

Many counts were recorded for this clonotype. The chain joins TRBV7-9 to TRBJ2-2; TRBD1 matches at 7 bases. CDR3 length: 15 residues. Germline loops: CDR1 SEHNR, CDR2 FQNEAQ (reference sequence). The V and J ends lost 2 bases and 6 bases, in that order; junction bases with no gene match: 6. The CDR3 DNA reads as TGTGCCAGCAGCTTAAGACAGGGTTCCTCCGGGGAGCTGTTTTTT. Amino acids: CASSLRQGSSGELFF. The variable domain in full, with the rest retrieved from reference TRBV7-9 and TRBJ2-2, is DTGVSQNPRHKITKRGQNVTFRCDPISEHNRLYWYRQTLGQGPEFLTYFQNEAQLEKSRLLSDRFSAERPKGSFSTLEIQRTEQGDSAMYLCASSLRQGSSGELFFGEGSRLTVL.

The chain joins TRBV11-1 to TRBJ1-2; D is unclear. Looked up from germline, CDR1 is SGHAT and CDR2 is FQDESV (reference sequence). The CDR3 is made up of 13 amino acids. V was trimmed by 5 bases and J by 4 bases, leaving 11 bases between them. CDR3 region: CASSPDVGYGYTF. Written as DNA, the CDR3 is TGTGCCAGCAGCCCGGACGTAGGCTATGGCTACACCTTC.

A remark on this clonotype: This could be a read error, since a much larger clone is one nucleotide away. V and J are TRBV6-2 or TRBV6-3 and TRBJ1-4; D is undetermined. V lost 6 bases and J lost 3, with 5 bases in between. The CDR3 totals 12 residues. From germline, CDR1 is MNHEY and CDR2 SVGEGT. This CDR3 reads CASSPSNEKLFF. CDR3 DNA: TGTGCCAGCAGCCCGTCTAATGAAAAACTGTTTTTT.

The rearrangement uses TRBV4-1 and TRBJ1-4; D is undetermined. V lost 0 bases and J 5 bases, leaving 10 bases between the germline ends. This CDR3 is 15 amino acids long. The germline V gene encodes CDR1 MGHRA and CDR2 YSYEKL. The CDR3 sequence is CASSQDRGENEKLFF. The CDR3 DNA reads TGCGCCAGCAGCCAAGATCGAGGAGAGAATGAAAAACTGTTTTTT.

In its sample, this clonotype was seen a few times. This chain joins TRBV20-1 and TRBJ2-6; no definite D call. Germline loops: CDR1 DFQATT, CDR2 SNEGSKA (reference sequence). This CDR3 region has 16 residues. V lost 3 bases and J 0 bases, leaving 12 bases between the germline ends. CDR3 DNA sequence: TGCAGTGCTAGGGTAGGCCGGGCCTCTGGGGCCAACGTCCTGACTTTC. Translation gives CSARVGRASGANVLTF.

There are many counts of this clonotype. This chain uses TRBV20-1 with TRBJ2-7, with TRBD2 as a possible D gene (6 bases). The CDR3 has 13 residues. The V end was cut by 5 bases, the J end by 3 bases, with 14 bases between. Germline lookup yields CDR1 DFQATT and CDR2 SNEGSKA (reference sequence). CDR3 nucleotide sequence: TGCAGTGCTTCCGGGACTCAAGTCTACGAGCAGTACTTC. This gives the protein CSASGTQVYEQYF.

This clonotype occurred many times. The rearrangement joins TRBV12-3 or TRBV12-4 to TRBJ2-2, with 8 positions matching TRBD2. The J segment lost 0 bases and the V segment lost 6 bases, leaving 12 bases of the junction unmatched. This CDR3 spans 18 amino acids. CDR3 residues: CASSQTPAGGPNTGELFF. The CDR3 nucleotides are TGTGCCAGCAGCCAGACCCCGGCGGGGGGCCCGAACACCGGGGAGCTGTTTTTT.

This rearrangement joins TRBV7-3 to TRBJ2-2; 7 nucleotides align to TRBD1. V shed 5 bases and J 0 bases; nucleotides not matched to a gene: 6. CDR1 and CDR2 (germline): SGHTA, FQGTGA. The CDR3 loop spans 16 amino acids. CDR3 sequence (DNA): TGTGCCAGCAGCCGCCTGGGGACAGCGAACACCGGGGAGCTGTTTTTT. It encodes CASSRLGTANTGELFF.

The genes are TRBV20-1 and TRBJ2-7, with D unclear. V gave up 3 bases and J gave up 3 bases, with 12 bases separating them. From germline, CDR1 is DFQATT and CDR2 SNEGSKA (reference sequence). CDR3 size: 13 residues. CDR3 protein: CSARGDEHYEQYF. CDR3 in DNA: TGCAGTGCTAGGGGCGACGAGCACTACGAGCAGTACTTC.

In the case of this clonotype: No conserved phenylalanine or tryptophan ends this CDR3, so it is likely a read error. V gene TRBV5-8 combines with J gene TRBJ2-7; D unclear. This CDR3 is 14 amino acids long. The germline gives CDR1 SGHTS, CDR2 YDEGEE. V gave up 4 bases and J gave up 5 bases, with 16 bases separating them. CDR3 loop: CASSLRKAIDEQYL. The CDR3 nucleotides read TGTGCCAGCAGCCTGAGGAAGGCCATAGACGAGCAGTACCTC.

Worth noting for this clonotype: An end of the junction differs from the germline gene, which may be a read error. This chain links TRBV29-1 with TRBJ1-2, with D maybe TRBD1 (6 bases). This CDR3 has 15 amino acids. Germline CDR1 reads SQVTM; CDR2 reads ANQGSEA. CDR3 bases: TGCAGCGCTGGGCCGGACAGCGATTTCGACTATGGTTACACCTTC. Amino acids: CSAGPDSDFDYGYTF.

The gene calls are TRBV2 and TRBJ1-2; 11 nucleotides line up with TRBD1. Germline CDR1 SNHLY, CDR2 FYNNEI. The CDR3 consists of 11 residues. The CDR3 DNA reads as TGTGCTAAGAGGGGACAGGGGGACTACACCTTC. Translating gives CAKRGQGDYTF.

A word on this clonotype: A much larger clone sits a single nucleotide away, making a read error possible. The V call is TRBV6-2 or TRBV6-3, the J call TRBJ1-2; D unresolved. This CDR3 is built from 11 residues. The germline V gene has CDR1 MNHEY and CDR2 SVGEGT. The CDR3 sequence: CACSYRVGYTF. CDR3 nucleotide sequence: TGTGCCTGCAGTTACAGAGTTGGCTACACCTTC.

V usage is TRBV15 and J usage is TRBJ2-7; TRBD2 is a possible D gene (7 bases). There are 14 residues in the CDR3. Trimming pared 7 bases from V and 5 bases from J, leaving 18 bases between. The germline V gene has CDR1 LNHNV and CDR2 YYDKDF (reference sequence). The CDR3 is CATKSGRGTDEQYF. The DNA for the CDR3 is TGTGCCACCAAAAGTGGGAGGGGGACGGACGAGCAGTACTTC.

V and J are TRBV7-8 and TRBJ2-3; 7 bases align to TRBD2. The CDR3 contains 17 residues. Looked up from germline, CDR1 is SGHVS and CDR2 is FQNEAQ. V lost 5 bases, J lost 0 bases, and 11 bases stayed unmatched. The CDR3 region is CASSPREAARSTDTQYF. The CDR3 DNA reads TGTGCCAGCAGCCCCCGGGAGGCGGCGCGAAGCACAGATACGCAGTATTTT.

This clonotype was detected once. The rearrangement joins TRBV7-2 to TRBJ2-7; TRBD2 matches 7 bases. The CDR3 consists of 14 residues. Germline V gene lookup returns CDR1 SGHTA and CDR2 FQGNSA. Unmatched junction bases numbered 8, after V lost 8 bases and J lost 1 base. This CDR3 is CASAGLAASYEQYF. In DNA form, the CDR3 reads TGTGCCAGCGCGGGGCTAGCGGCTTCCTACGAGCAGTACTTC.

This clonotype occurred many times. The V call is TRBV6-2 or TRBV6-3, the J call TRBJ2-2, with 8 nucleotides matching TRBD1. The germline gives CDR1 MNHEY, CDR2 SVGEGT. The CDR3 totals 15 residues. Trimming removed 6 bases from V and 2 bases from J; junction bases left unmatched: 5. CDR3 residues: CASSYGTGNTGELFF. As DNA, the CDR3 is TGTGCCAGCAGCTATGGGACAGGAAACACCGGGGAGCTGTTTTTT.

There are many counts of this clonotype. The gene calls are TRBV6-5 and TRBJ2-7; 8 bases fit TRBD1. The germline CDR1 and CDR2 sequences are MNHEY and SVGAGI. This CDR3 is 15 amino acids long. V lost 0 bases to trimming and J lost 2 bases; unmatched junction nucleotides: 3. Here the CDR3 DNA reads TGTGCCAGCAGTTACTCGGGACAGGAGCCCTACGAGCAGTACTTC. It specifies CASSYSGQEPYEQYF.